This TCR beta chain appears in the sequencing data of a study of control samples from healthy donors and cancer patients. Sequenced by immunoSEQ multiplex PCR; TCRdb stores in-frame clones only, minus some. The sample carries over 100,000 clones, just under 95% recorded once. V shed 5 bases and J 7 bases; nucleotides not matched to a gene: 12. The V gene's germline CDR1 is SQVTM and CDR2 ANQGSEA. This CDR3 spans 14 amino acids. The source is a man between 18 and 35 years old in good health. The sample was blood. J is TRBJ1-1 and V is TRBV29-1, with 8 bases lining up with TRBD1. The chain's CDR3 is CSVSKGQALSEAFF. DNA for the CDR3: TGCAGCGTTTCCAAGGGACAGGCGTTGAGTGAAGCTTTCTTT.